These T cell receptor beta chains were read from a single sample in a study of T cell changes during pregnancy in multiple sclerosis. The repertoire was sequenced with immunoSEQ multiplex PCR; TCRdb's copy has only in-frame clones and lacks some. Of 50,000 to 65,000 clones in the sample, approximately 91% were seen once. The material sequenced was peripheral blood, taken after pregnancy. All receptors come from a female donor with multiple sclerosis, enrolled in a pregnancy study. Each CDR3 is given without its conserved first and last residue. Fields, in order: V gene, CDR3 protein.

V gene: TRBV2
CDR3 protein: ASSAQGEGQPQH

V gene: TRBV11-2
CDR3 protein: ASSLYNPQGATEAF

V gene: TRBV2
CDR3 protein: ASGTGLVALH

V gene: TRBV5-6
CDR3 protein: ASSFPGIGEAF

V gene: TRBV9
CDR3 protein: ASSYLGTSGEETQY

V gene: TRBV30
CDR3 protein: AWRERDTIY

V gene: TRBV5-5
CDR3 protein: ASSLGGPYSNQPQH

V gene: TRBV29-1
CDR3 protein: SVRPGQGFNEQF

V gene: TRBV5-1
CDR3 protein: ASSPTHPDIDGYT

V gene: TRBV28
CDR3 protein: ASSQPRDRSPQY

V gene: TRBV5-1
CDR3 protein: ASSSTGDQNTEAF

V gene: TRBV7-6
CDR3 protein: ASSLRGYEQY

V gene: TRBV6-1
CDR3 protein: ASVTRGGDLHEQY

V gene: TRBV13
CDR3 protein: ASSLYVDSPEAF